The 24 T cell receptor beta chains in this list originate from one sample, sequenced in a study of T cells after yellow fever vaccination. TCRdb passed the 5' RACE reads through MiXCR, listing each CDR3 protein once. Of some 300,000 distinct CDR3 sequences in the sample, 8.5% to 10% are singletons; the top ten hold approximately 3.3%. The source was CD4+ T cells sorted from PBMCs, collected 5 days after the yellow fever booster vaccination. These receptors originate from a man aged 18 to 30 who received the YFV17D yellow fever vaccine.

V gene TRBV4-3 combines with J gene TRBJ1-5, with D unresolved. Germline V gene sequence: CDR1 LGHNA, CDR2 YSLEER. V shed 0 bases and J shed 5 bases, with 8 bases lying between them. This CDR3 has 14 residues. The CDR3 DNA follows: TGCGCCAGCAGCCAAGAATTGGCGGATCAGCCCCAGCATTTT. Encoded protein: CASSQELADQPQHF.

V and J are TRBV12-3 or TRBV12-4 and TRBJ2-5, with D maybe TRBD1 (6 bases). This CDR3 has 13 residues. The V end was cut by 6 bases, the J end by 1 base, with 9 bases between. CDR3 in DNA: TGTGCCAGCAGGAGGGACACCCAAGAGACCCAGTACTTC. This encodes CASRRDTQETQYF.

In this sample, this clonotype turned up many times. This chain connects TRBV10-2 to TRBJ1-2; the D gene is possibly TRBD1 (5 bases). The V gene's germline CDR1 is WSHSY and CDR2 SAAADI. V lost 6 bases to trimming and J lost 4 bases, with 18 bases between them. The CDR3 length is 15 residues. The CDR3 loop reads CASRGPGVRGYGYTF. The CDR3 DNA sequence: TGCGCCAGCAGGGGACCGGGGGTTCGGGGCTATGGCTACACCTTC.

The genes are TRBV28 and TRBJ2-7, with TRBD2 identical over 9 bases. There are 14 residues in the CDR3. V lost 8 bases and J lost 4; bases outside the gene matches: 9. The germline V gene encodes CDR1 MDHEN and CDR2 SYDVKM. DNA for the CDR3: TGTGCCAGCGTACAGGGGACTAGCCCGTACGAGCAGTACGTC. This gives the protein CASVQGTSPYEQYV.

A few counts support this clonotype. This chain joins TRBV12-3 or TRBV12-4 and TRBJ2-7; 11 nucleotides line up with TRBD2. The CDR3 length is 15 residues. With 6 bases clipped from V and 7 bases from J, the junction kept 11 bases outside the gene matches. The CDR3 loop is CASSLQLAGAGEQYF. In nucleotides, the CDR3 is TGTGCCAGCAGCCTCCAACTAGCGGGGGCCGGGGAGCAGTACTTC.

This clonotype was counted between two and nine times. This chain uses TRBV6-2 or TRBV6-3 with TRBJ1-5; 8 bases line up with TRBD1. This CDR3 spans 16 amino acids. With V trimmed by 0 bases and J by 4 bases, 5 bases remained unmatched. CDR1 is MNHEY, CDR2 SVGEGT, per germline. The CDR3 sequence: CASSYSGRGRNQPQHF. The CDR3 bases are TGTGCCAGCAGTTACTCGGGCAGGGGGCGAAATCAGCCCCAGCATTTT.

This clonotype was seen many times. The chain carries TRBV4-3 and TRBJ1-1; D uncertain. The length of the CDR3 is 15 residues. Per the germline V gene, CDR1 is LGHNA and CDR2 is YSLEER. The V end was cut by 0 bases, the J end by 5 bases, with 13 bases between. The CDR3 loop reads CASSQEGGSLTEAFF. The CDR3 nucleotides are TGCGCCAGCAGCCAAGAGGGTGGGAGTTTAACTGAAGCTTTCTTT.

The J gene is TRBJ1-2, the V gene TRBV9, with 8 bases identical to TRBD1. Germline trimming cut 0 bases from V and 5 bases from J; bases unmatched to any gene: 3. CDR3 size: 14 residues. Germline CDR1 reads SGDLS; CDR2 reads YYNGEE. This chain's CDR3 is CASSVDTGGYGYTF. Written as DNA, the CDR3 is TGTGCCAGCAGCGTAGACACAGGGGGGTATGGCTACACCTTC.

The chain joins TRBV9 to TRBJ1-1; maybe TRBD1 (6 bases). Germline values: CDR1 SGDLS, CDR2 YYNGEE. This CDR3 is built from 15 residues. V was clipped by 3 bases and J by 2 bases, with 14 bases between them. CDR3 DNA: TGTGCCAGCAGCGCAACAGGGAATGCCAACACTGAAGCTTTCTTT. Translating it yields CASSATGNANTEAFF. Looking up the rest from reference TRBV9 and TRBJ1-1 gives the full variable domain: DSGVTQTPKHLITATGQRVTLRCSPRSGDLSVYWYQQSLDQGLQFLIQYYNGEERAKGNILERFSAQQFPDLHSELNLSSLELGDSALYFCASSATGNANTEAFFGQGTRLTVV.

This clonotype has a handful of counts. The CDR3 DNA reads TGTGCCAGCAGCTTTTCGCACGATACGCAGTATTTT. It is translated as CASSFSHDTQYF. This chain joins TRBV7-2 and TRBJ2-3; D unresolved. Trimming pared 3 bases from V and 6 bases from J, leaving 7 bases between. The CDR3 runs 12 residues. Per germline, CDR1 SGHTA and CDR2 FQGNSA.

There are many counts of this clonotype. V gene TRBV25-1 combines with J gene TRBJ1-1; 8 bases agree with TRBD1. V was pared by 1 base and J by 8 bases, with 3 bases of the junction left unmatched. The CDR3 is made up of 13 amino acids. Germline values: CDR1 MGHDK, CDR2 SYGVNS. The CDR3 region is CASSEWGQEEAFF. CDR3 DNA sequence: TGTGCCAGCAGTGAATGGGGACAGGAAGAAGCTTTCTTT.

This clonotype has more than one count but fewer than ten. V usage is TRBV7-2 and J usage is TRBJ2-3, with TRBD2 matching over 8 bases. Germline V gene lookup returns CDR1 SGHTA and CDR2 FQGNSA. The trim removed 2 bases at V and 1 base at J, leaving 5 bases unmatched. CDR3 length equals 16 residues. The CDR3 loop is CASSLIPAGGTDTQYF. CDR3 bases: TGTGCCAGCAGCTTAATCCCAGCGGGGGGCACAGATACGCAGTATTTT.

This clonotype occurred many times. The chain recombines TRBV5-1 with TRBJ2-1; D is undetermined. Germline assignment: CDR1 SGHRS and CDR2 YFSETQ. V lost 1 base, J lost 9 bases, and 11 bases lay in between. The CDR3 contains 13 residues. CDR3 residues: CASSLWTSGEQFF. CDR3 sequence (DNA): TGCGCCAGCAGCTTGTGGACCAGTGGTGAGCAGTTCTTC.

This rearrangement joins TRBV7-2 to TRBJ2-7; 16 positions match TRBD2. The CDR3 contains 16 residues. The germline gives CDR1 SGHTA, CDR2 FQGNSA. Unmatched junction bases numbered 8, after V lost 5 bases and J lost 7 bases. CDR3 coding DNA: TGTGCCAGCAGCCCGGGACTAGCGGGGGGGCTGGATGAGCAGTACTTC. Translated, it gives CASSPGLAGGLDEQYF.

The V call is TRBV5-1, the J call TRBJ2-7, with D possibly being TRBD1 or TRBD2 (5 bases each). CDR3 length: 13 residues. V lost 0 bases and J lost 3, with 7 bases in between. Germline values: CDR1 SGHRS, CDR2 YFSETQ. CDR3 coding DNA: TGCGCCAGCAGCTTGGTGGGGGTCTACGAGCAGTACTTC. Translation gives CASSLVGVYEQYF.

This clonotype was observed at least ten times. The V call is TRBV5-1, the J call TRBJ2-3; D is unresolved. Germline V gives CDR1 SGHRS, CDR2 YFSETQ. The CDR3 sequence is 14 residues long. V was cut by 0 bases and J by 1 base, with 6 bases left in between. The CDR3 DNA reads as TGCGCCAGCAGCTTGGTTATGGGCACAGATACGCAGTATTTT. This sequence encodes CASSLVMGTDTQYF.

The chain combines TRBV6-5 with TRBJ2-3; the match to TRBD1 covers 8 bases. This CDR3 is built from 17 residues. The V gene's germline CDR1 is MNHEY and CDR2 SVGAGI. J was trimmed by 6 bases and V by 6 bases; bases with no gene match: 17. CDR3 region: CASRRAGTGIFGDTQYF. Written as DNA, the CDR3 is TGTGCCAGCAGACGAGCCGGGACAGGAATTTTTGGGGATACGCAGTATTTT.

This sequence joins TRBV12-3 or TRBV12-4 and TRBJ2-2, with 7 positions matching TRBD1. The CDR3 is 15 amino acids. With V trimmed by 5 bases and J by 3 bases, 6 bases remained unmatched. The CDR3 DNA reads TGTGCCAGCAGTCCTGGGACAGTAGACACCGGGGAGCTGTTTTTT. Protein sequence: CASSPGTVDTGELFF.

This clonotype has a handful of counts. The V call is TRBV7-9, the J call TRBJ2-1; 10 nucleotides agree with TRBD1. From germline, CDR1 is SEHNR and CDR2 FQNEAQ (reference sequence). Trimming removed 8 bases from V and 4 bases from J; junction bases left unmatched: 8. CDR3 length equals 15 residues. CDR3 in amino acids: CASQTGGWTYNEQFF. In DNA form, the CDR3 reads TGTGCCAGCCAGACAGGGGGCTGGACTTACAATGAGCAGTTCTTC.

The chain's CDR3 is CASSYSNFQGSPLHF. The CDR3 coding sequence is TGTGCCAGCAGTTACTCGAACTTCCAGGGGTCACCCCTCCACTTT. V and J are TRBV6-5 and TRBJ1-6; tentative D call: TRBD1 (6 bases). CDR1 is MNHEY, CDR2 SVGAGI, per germline. This CDR3 contains 15 residues. The V and J ends lost 0 bases and 10 bases respectively, with 13 bases between them.

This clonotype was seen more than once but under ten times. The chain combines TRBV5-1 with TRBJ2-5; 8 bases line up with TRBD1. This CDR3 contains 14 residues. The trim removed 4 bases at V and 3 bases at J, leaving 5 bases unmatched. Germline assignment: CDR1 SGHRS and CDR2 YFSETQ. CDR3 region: CASSAGQGKETQYF. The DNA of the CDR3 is TGCGCCAGCAGCGCCGGACAGGGTAAAGAGACCCAGTACTTC. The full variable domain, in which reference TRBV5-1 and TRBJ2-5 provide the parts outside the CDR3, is KAGVTQTPRYLIKTRGQQVTLSCSPISGHRSVSWYQQTPGQGLQFLFEYFSETQRNKGNFPGRFSGRQFSNSRSEMNVSTLELGDSALYLCASSAGQGKETQYFGPGTRLLVL.

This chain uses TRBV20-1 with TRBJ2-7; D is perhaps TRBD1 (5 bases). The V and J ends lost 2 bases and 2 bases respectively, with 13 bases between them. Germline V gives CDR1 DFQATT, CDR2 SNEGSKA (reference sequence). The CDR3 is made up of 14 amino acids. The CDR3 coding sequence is TGCAGTGCTAGACTTGACAGACAGCCCTACGAGCAGTACTTC. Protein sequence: CSARLDRQPYEQYF.

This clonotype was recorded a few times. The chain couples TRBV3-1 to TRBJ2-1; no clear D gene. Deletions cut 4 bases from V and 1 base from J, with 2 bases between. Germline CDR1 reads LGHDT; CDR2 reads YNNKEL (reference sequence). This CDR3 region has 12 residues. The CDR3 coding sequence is TGTGCCAGCAGCCTGTCCTACAATGAGCAGTTCTTC. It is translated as CASSLSYNEQFF.

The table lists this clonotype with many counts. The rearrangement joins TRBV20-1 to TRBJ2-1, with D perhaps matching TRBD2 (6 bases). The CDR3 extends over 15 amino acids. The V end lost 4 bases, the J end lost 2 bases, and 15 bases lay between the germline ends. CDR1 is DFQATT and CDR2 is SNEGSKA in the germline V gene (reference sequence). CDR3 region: CSAKVGGTTYNEQFF. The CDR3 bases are TGCAGTGCTAAGGTTGGGGGGACCACCTACAATGAGCAGTTCTTC.